Listed below are T cell receptor beta chains from one sample, sequenced in a study of memory CD4+ T cells and cytomegalovirus serostatus. Sequencing was performed with immunoSEQ multiplex PCR; in TCRdb, only in-frame clones are kept and a portion is missing. The sample holds under 55,000 clones, around 88% seen once. Specimen: memory CD4+ T cells from blood. All receptors derive from an adult in good health and CMV-seropositive. Both conserved end residues are part of each CDR3. The order of the fields is CDR3 length, clone size, D gene, V gene, J gene, CDR3 protein, CDR3 DNA. The D gene is left open where the match is weak. Not all rows give a size; the values are once, few, many and, for expanded clones, a class.

15	.	TRBD2	TRBV18	TRBJ2-7	CASSPSSGGFYEQYF	TGTGCCAGCTCACCATCTAGCGGGGGGTTCTACGAGCAGTACTTC
16	.	TRBD1	TRBV5-1	TRBJ2-7	CASSLATGALSYEQYF	TGCGCCAGCAGCTTGGCGACAGGGGCATTATCCTACGAGCAGTACTTC
15	.	.	TRBV7-9	TRBJ1-4	CASRPKGQGKEKLFF	TGTGCCAGCAGGCCTAAGGGGCAGGGGAAGGAAAAACTGTTTTTT
16	.	TRBD2	TRBV4-2	TRBJ2-2	CASSQLRTSGAGELFF	TGTGCCAGCAGCCAACTTCGGACTAGCGGCGCCGGGGAGCTGTTTTTT
17	.	.	TRBV7-9	TRBJ2-3	CASSSPRFIDYTDTQYF	TGTGCCAGCAGCTCCCCTCGGTTCATAGACTACACAGATACGCAGTATTTT
17	.	.	TRBV7-9	TRBJ2-2	CASSLARNSMNTGELFF	TGTGCCAGCAGCTTAGCACGGAATAGTATGAACACCGGGGAGCTGTTTTTT
15	.	.	TRBV6-1	TRBJ1-2	CASSETGGKVGGYTF	TGTGCCAGCAGTGAAACAGGCGGAAAGGTGGGCGGCTACACCTTC
16	.	.	TRBV6-1	TRBJ1-6	CASSEFGFSYNSPLHF	TGTGCCAGCAGTGAATTTGGCTTCTCCTATAATTCACCCCTCCACTTT
13	.	.	TRBV6-1	TRBJ2-7	CASYRATKGEQYF	TGTGCCAGTTACAGGGCAACGAAGGGCGAGCAGTACTTC
11	.	.	TRBV7-9	TRBJ2-7	CVIAGSYEQYF	TGTGTCATCGCAGGGTCCTACGAGCAGTACTTC
13	once	TRBD1	TRBV6-1	TRBJ2-1	CASSEVGGLKQFF	TGTGCCAGCAGTGAAGTAGGGGGCCTGAAACAGTTCTTC
14	.	.	TRBV5-4	TRBJ1-1	CASSPARMGTEAFF	TGTGCCAGCAGCCCGGCCAGAATGGGCACTGAAGCTTTCTTT
13	.	TRBD1	TRBV19	TRBJ1-5	CASSKTGEQPQHF	TGTGCCAGTAGCAAGACAGGGGAGCAGCCCCAGCATTTT
16	.	.	TRBV7-2	TRBJ1-2	CASSLVRGRRNAGYTF	TGTGCCAGCAGCTTAGTCCGGGGACGCAGGAATGCTGGCTACACCTTC
15	.	.	TRBV18	TRBJ2-7	CASSPGVAEVGEQYF	TGTGCCAGCTCACCGGGAGTGGCGGAGGTCGGAGAGCAGTACTTC
14	.	.	TRBV10-3	TRBJ1-5	CAISESRGFQPQHF	TGTGCCATCAGTGAGTCGAGAGGTTTCCAGCCCCAGCATTTT
13	.	.	TRBV18	TRBJ2-3	CASSPPSTDTQYF	TGTGCCAGCTCACCACCGTCGACAGATACGCAGTATTTT
12	.	.	TRBV30	TRBJ1-2	CAWSSTIGGYTF	TGTGCCTGGAGTTCCACGATCGGGGGCTACACCTTC
14	.	.	TRBV28	TRBJ2-1	CASSLSGTYNEQFF	TGTGCCAGCAGTTTGTCCGGGACCTACAATGAGCAGTTCTTC
13	once	.	TRBV4-3	TRBJ1-2	CASSQGGGGGYTF	TGCGCCAGCAGCCAGGGGGGGGGCGGTGGCTACACCTTC
12	.	.	TRBV21-1	TRBJ1-3	CASSKFPNTIYF	TGTGCCAGCAGCAAATTTCCAAACACCATATATTTT
14	.	.	TRBV7-2	TRBJ1-2	CASSLAGANYGYTF	TGTGCCAGCAGCTTAGCAGGGGCTAACTATGGCTACACCTTC
14	.	TRBD1	TRBV7-2	TRBJ1-5	CASSTRGSNQPQHF	TGTGCCAGCAGCACCAGGGGGAGCAATCAGCCCCAGCATTTT
17	.	TRBD2	TRBV19	TRBJ2-3	CASSTKPSGGPTDTQYF	TGTGCCAGTAGCACCAAACCTAGCGGGGGCCCGACAGATACGCAGTATTTT
16	.	.	TRBV9	TRBJ1-3	CASSVVGGGSGNTIYF	TGTGCCAGCAGCGTAGTAGGGGGAGGCTCTGGAAACACCATATATTTT
15	.	TRBD1	TRBV7-9	TRBJ2-2	CASIPDRVEGGELFF	TGTGCCAGCATCCCGGACAGGGTGGAAGGCGGGGAGCTGTTTTTT
16	.	TRBD1	TRBV4-3	TRBJ2-1	CASSPTGGAGDNEQFF	TGCGCCAGCAGCCCTACAGGGGGCGCGGGAGACAATGAGCAGTTCTTC
13	.	.	TRBV2	TRBJ1-3	CASRGVSGNTIYF	TGTGCCAGCAGGGGGGTCTCTGGAAACACCATATATTTT
14	.	.	TRBV6-6	TRBJ2-1	CASSYAGRDNEQFF	TGTGCCAGCAGTTACGCGGGGCGCGACAATGAGCAGTTCTTC
15	few	.	TRBV11-1	TRBJ2-1	CASSFTTSPLAEQFF	TGTGCCAGCAGCTTCACCACCAGCCCCCTGGCCGAGCAGTTCTTC
14	.	.	TRBV19	TRBJ2-5	CASSMVAGTETQYF	TGTGCCAGTAGTATGGTCGCAGGGACCGAGACCCAGTACTTC
13	.	.	TRBV2	TRBJ2-2	CASSSTETGELFF	TGTGCCAGCAGTTCTACGGAGACCGGGGAGCTGTTTTTT
16	.	.	TRBV11-2	TRBJ2-2	CASSPRRGLNTGELFF	TGTGCCAGCAGCCCTCGCCGCGGTTTAAACACCGGGGAGCTGTTTTTT
15	once	.	TRBV5-1	TRBJ1-6	CASSSAKGGDSPLHF	TGCGCCAGCAGCTCAGCTAAAGGGGGGGATTCACCCCTCCACTTT
15	once	TRBD2	TRBV7-2	TRBJ2-7	CASSTRGGGTYEQYF	TGTGCCAGCAGCACTCGGGGCGGGGGTACCTACGAGCAGTACTTC
15	.	.	TRBV6-5	TRBJ1-2	CASSYSREANYGYTF	TGTGCCAGCAGTTACTCCAGGGAAGCTAACTATGGCTACACCTTC
13	.	TRBD1	TRBV4-3	TRBJ1-2	CASSQKRQGGYTF	TGCGCCAGCAGCCAGAAAAGACAGGGTGGCTACACCTTC
17	few	.	TRBV23-1	TRBJ2-1	CASSWVDEGASYNEQFF	TGCGCCAGCAGTTGGGTGGACGAAGGGGCCTCCTACAATGAGCAGTTCTTC
13	.	TRBD1	TRBV28	TRBJ1-5	CASLPGGNQPQHF	TGTGCCAGCCTCCCAGGGGGGAATCAGCCCCAGCATTTT
18	.	.	TRBV14	TRBJ2-1	CASSLIGYRSSSYNEQFF	TGTGCCAGCAGCCTTATCGGTTATCGCTCGAGCTCCTACAATGAGCAGTTCTTC
15	.	TRBD1	TRBV5-1	TRBJ1-2	CASSLMAGGIDGYTF	TGCGCCAGCAGCTTGATGGCAGGGGGCATCGATGGCTACACCTTC
14	.	.	TRBV2	TRBJ2-4	CASNTGTFKNIQYF	TGTGCCAGCAACACCGGGACTTTCAAAAACATTCAGTACTTC
13	.	.	TRBV18	TRBJ2-5	CASSPQLGETQYF	TGTGCCAGCTCACCGCAGCTGGGAGAGACCCAGTACTTC
17	few	TRBD2	TRBV29-1	TRBJ2-1	CSVSGLAGGFSYNEQFF	TGCAGCGTTAGCGGACTAGCGGGAGGCTTCTCCTACAATGAGCAGTTCTTC
15	.	.	TRBV7-2	TRBJ1-2	CASSLAIPARAGYTF	TGTGCCAGCAGCTTAGCTATCCCAGCCCGGGCTGGCTACACCTTC
14	.	.	TRBV28	TRBJ2-2	CASSRYRDTGELFF	TGTGCCAGCAGTCGGTACAGGGACACCGGGGAGCTGTTTTTT
13	.	.	TRBV6-6	TRBJ2-7	CASSQASVYEQYF	TGTGCCAGCAGTCAAGCGTCAGTCTACGAGCAGTACTTC